These 32 T cell receptor beta chains were all obtained from the same sample, sequenced in a study of T cells in Graves' hyperthyroidism and ophthalmopathy. Regions amplified from RNA transcripts were the TCR beta CDR3 regions. The primer set for the first-round RT-PCR of the TCR CDR3 was HTBI. TCRdb reanalysed the multiplex PCR reads using MiXCR and keeps one entry per CDR3 protein. The sample consists of around 690,000 distinct CDR3 sequences, under 25% of them appearing once. The sequenced sample was blood. Receptor source: a man aged 25-40 years with Graves' ophthalmopathy.

Ten or more counts support this clonotype. V gene TRBV3-1 combines with J gene TRBJ2-5, with TRBD2 matching 10 bases. V lost 4 bases to trimming and J lost 3 bases; unmatched junction nucleotides: 5. The CDR3 extends over 15 amino acids. CDR1 LGHDT and CDR2 YNNKEL come from the germline V gene (reference sequence). The CDR3 region is CASSPPLAGEETQYF. The CDR3 coding sequence is TGTGCCAGCAGCCCCCCCCTAGCGGGAGAAGAGACCCAGTACTTC.

The chain has TRBV28 and TRBJ2-3, with D perhaps given as TRBD1 or TRBD2 (6 bases each). Looked up from germline, CDR1 is MDHEN and CDR2 is SYDVKM. This CDR3 comprises 17 residues. V was trimmed by 6 bases and J by 4 bases, leaving 23 bases between them. The CDR3 nucleotides are TGTGCCAGCAGGGACCCCGTCTGGAGGGGGGCGGCAGATACGCAGTATTTT. Its protein is CASRDPVWRGAADTQYF.

The sample holds a few counts of this clonotype. V is TRBV20-1 and J is TRBJ2-7; D is possibly TRBD1 (7 bases). The V gene's germline CDR1 is DFQATT and CDR2 SNEGSKA (reference sequence). Between the trimmed V and J ends, which lost 6 bases and 0 bases, there was a span of 15 bases. The length of the CDR3 is 14 residues. This CDR3 is CSARGARGSYEQYF. The CDR3 DNA is TGCAGTGCCAGGGGGGCCAGGGGCTCCTACGAGCAGTACTTC.

There are a few counts of this clonotype. The chain is built from TRBV12-3 or TRBV12-4 and TRBJ2-2; TRBD1 matches at 9 bases. The CDR3 has 18 residues. J lost 3 bases, V lost 4 bases, and 12 bases had no gene match. CDR3 sequence reads: CASSSPQGASPYTGELFF. CDR3 nucleotides: TGTGCCAGCAGTTCCCCACAGGGGGCGTCCCCTTACACCGGGGAGCTGTTTTTT.

The chain joins TRBV6-5 to TRBJ2-7; TRBD2 matches at 14 bases. V shed 2 bases and J 3 bases; nucleotides not matched to a gene: 6. The CDR3 loop spans 17 amino acids. In germline, CDR1 is MNHEY, CDR2 SVGAGI. CDR3: CASSYGGLAGAHYEQYF. The CDR3 DNA reads TGTGCCAGCAGTTACGGGGGACTAGCGGGAGCCCACTACGAGCAGTACTTC.

The rearrangement uses TRBV20-1 and TRBJ2-7; 9 nucleotides align to TRBD1. This CDR3 contains 17 residues. V shed 4 bases, J shed 3 bases, and the junction held 16 bases outside the gene matches. The germline V gene encodes CDR1 DFQATT and CDR2 SNEGSKA (reference sequence). CDR3 region: CSATSWTGQGFNYEQYF. CDR3 bases: TGCAGTGCTACGTCCTGGACGGGACAGGGCTTTAACTACGAGCAGTACTTC.

This clonotype turned up a few times. This chain uses TRBV28 with TRBJ2-3; TRBD1 matches at 7 bases. This CDR3 is built from 15 residues. V dropped 7 bases and J dropped 3; count of bases not matched to a gene: 10. Germline V gives CDR1 MDHEN, CDR2 SYDVKM. The DNA of the CDR3 is TGTGCCAGCAACTCTAGGGGGCGTGGGACAGATACGCAGTATTTT. The encoded protein is CASNSRGRGTDTQYF.

This clonotype came up many times. V gene TRBV7-6 combines with J gene TRBJ2-3; D not resolved. Germline V lookup: CDR1 SGHVS, CDR2 FNYEAQ. The CDR3 loop spans 17 amino acids. Deletions cut 6 bases from V and 2 bases from J, with 21 bases between. CDR3 bases: TGTGCCAGCAGTCTTAGGCCATACGGTTCGTCCACAGATACGCAGTATTTT. Its protein product is CASSLRPYGSSTDTQYF.

This clonotype was observed a few times. The chain uses TRBV30 and TRBJ2-4; TRBD1 aligns across 7 bases. The V segment lost 5 bases and the J segment 8 bases; nucleotides outside the gene matches: 9. The germline V gene has CDR1 GTSNPN and CDR2 SVGIG (reference sequence). This CDR3 has 13 amino acids. CDR3 DNA: TGTGCCTGGGCCCCCGGGACAGACGACATTCAGTACTTC. Translating gives CAWAPGTDDIQYF.

The V gene is TRBV5-6, the J gene TRBJ2-1; D ambiguous. The CDR3 is made up of 11 amino acids. V was trimmed by 2 bases and J by 14 bases, leaving 11 bases between them. Germline V gene data show CDR1 as SGHDT and CDR2 as YYEEEE. This chain's CDR3 is CASSFSGPEFF. The CDR3 DNA follows: TGTGCCAGCAGCTTCTCCGGTCCGGAGTTCTTC.

Remarks on this clonotype: A much bigger clone sits one base away, suggesting this may be a read error. The genes are TRBV2 and TRBJ2-7; 7 positions agree with TRBD2. The CDR3 runs 15 residues. V gave up 5 bases and J gave up 5 bases; unmatched junction bases: 12. The germline gives CDR1 SNHLY, CDR2 FYNNEI. The CDR3 sequence: CASSSPRTRPHEQYF. CDR3 nucleotide sequence: TGTGCCAGCAGTTCGCCTCGGACTAGACCCCACGAGCAGTACTTC.

In this sample, this clonotype turned up many times. The chain uses TRBV11-2 and TRBJ2-3; 7 bases are shared with TRBD2. V lost 0 bases, J lost 7 bases, and 10 bases stayed unmatched. The CDR3 is 16 residues long. Per germline, CDR1 SGHAT and CDR2 FQNNGV. This chain's CDR3 is CASSLDRDSSGNTQYF. As DNA, the CDR3 is TGTGCCAGCAGCTTAGACCGGGACTCCAGCGGGAATACGCAGTATTTT.

This clonotype was recorded at least ten times. V and J are TRBV7-9 and TRBJ2-5; 7 nucleotides line up with TRBD1. V gave up 5 bases and J gave up 4 bases; unmatched junction bases: 10. The CDR3 loop spans 15 amino acids. CDR1 is SEHNR, CDR2 FQNEAQ, per germline (reference sequence). CDR3 in amino acids: CASSTGTAPGETQYF. The CDR3 DNA reads TGTGCCAGCAGCACCGGGACAGCCCCGGGAGAGACCCAGTACTTC.

The rearrangement uses TRBV6-6 and TRBJ2-7; tentatively, D is TRBD2 (6 bases). CDR3 length: 15 residues. The germline gives CDR1 MNHNY, CDR2 SVGAGI (reference sequence). The ends were cut back, 2 bases at V and 4 bases at J, with 15 bases in the middle. CDR3 nucleotide sequence: TGTGCCAGCAGTTACGGTGGACTACCAAAGTACGAGCAGTACTTC. As protein: CASSYGGLPKYEQYF.

This clonotype has a handful of counts. The chain couples TRBV28 to TRBJ1-2; TRBD1 is a possible D gene (5 bases). Trimming cost V 6 bases and J 2 bases, with 16 bases left between them. CDR1 is MDHEN, CDR2 SYDVKM, per germline. The CDR3 loop spans 15 amino acids. In DNA, the CDR3 is TGTGCCAGCAGACCGACCGGGGGGAGGAACTATGGCTACACCTTC. It specifies CASRPTGGRNYGYTF.

The chain carries TRBV15 and TRBJ2-3; D is undetermined. CDR1 is LNHNV and CDR2 is YYDKDF in the germline V gene (reference sequence). Deletions cut 1 base from V and 4 bases from J, with 9 bases between. This CDR3 comprises 14 residues. DNA of the CDR3: TGTGCCACCAGCAGAGTATTGGGATCAGATACGCAGTATTTT. Translation gives CATSRVLGSDTQYF.

This clonotype occurred a few times. The chain carries TRBV7-9 and TRBJ2-1; TRBD2 might be the D (6 bases). Germline CDR1 SEHNR, CDR2 FQNEAQ (reference sequence). The germline V and J ends were trimmed by 4 bases and 5 bases, with 12 bases remaining between them. The CDR3 length is 14 residues. The CDR3 loop is CASSWGTVNNEQFF. In DNA, the CDR3 is TGTGCCAGCAGCTGGGGGACTGTCAACAATGAGCAGTTCTTC.

This clonotype has a count of ten or more. The rearrangement uses TRBV27 and TRBJ2-3; 9 bases fit TRBD2. Per the germline V gene, CDR1 is MNHEY and CDR2 is SMNVEV (reference sequence). The CDR3 covers 16 residues. Trimming took 2 bases from V and 2 from J; bases not matched to a gene: 5. CDR3 sequence reads: CASSLRLAGNTDTQYF. The CDR3 DNA follows: TGTGCCAGCAGTTTAAGGCTAGCGGGGAACACAGATACGCAGTATTTT.

The genes are TRBV19 and TRBJ2-3; 7 nucleotides agree with TRBD1. Germline-derived CDR1 and CDR2 are LNHDA and SQIVND (reference sequence). This CDR3 is built from 16 residues. J was trimmed by 1 base and V by 8 bases; bases with no gene match: 12. For the CDR3, the DNA is TGTGCCAGTGGCCAGGGGGTGGCGCCAGGCACAGATACGCAGTATTTT. Translated, it gives CASGQGVAPGTDTQYF.

The table lists this clonotype with a few counts. The chain joins TRBV6-1 to TRBJ1-4; TRBD1 might be the D (5 bases). V lost 7 bases and J 3 bases, leaving 15 bases between the germline ends. Germline loops: CDR1 MNHNS, CDR2 SASEGT. CDR3 size: 15 residues. The CDR3 loop is CASKPTGGANEKLFF. The CDR3 DNA is TGTGCCAGCAAACCAACGGGGGGGGCTAATGAAAAACTGTTTTTT.

This clonotype has only a few counts. The J gene is TRBJ2-3, the V gene TRBV20-1; 8 bases match TRBD2. The V gene end was trimmed by 0 bases and the J gene end by 0 bases; junction bases not matched to a gene: 5. From germline, CDR1 is DFQATT and CDR2 SNEGSKA (reference sequence). The CDR3 is 16 amino acids. As DNA, the CDR3 is TGCAGTGCTAGAGATATTAGCGGGACTAGCACAGATACGCAGTATTTT. Its translation: CSARDISGTSTDTQYF.

CDR3 region: CASSESWTGINGYTF. The CDR3 nucleotides are TGTGCCAGCAGTGAATCCTGGACAGGGATTAACGGCTACACCTTC. The chain is built from TRBV2 and TRBJ1-2; the match to TRBD1 covers 8 bases. The V gene end was trimmed by 2 bases and the J gene end by 8 bases; junction bases not matched to a gene: 10. Germline V gene sequence: CDR1 SNHLY, CDR2 FYNNEI. The CDR3 length is 15 residues.

The chain employs TRBV12-3 or TRBV12-4 and TRBJ2-5, with 7 bases that match TRBD1. This CDR3 comprises 14 residues. V was pared by 3 bases and J by 2 bases, with 3 bases of the junction left unmatched. The CDR3 spells CASSLTTGQETQYF. The DNA of the CDR3 is TGTGCCAGCAGTTTGACGACAGGGCAAGAGACCCAGTACTTC.

Ten or more counts support this clonotype. The chain carries TRBV27 and TRBJ2-7, with D perhaps matching TRBD1 (6 bases). The CDR3 runs to 14 residues. Germline CDR1 MNHEY, CDR2 SMNVEV (reference sequence). Trimming took off 2 bases at V and 0 bases at J, with 8 bases between the two ends. The CDR3 DNA reads TGTGCCAGCAGTTTACAGGGGCCCTCCTACGAGCAGTACTTC. Protein product: CASSLQGPSYEQYF.

This clonotype occurred a few times. This chain links TRBV10-1 with TRBJ1-1; D unresolved. Germline V gene lookup returns CDR1 WNHNN and CDR2 SYGVQD (reference sequence). This CDR3 spans 13 amino acids. Deletions cut 3 bases from V and 6 bases from J, with 11 bases between. This CDR3 is CASSEDYSAEAFF. CDR3 sequence (DNA): TGCGCCAGCAGTGAAGACTATAGCGCTGAAGCTTTCTTT.

This clonotype was found many times. The J gene is TRBJ2-7, the V gene TRBV12-3 or TRBV12-4, with 11 bases that match TRBD2. The junction had 5 bases not matched to a gene; V was cut back by 6 bases and J by 4 bases. This CDR3 has 14 residues. The CDR3 reads CASRSTSGVYEQYF. In nucleotides, the CDR3 is TGTGCCAGCAGGTCGACTAGCGGGGTTTACGAGCAGTACTTC.

Points on this clonotype: A read error may explain this, as a much larger clone is one base away. The V and J genes are TRBV28 and TRBJ2-1, with 10 bases matching TRBD2. V lost 5 bases and J lost 8; bases outside the gene matches: 9. This CDR3 has 15 residues. Germline CDR1 is MDHEN and CDR2 is SYDVKM. The CDR3 region is CASSPTSGTNYEQFF. The CDR3 bases are TGTGCCAGCAGTCCAACTAGCGGGACTAACTATGAGCAGTTCTTC.

This clonotype came up a few times. The chain joins TRBV6-1 to TRBJ2-2, with 13 bases matching TRBD2. The trim removed 5 bases at V and 7 bases at J, leaving 7 bases unmatched. CDR1 and CDR2 from the germline V gene are MNHNS and SASEGT. This CDR3 has 16 amino acids. This chain's CDR3 is CASSTGLAGYGGELFF. In DNA, the CDR3 is TGTGCCAGCAGTACGGGACTAGCGGGATATGGCGGGGAGCTGTTTTTT.

This clonotype was picked up many times. The V call is TRBV11-2, the J call TRBJ1-1, with D possibly matching TRBD1 (5 bases). Germline CDR1 is SGHAT and CDR2 is FQNNGV. Trimming took off 5 bases at V and 3 bases at J, with 10 bases between the two ends. The CDR3 runs 13 residues. As DNA, the CDR3 is TGTGCCAGCAGCCGAGGGGTTTACACTGAAGCTTTCTTT. This codes for CASSRGVYTEAFF.

This chain joins TRBV7-3 and TRBJ2-1; 10 bases line up with TRBD1. The J segment lost 9 bases and the V segment lost 1 base, leaving 3 bases of the junction unmatched. The CDR3 is made up of 14 amino acids. Germline V gives CDR1 SGHTA, CDR2 FQGTGA. The chain's CDR3 is CASSLRGQGTEQFF. DNA of the CDR3: TGTGCCAGCAGCTTAAGGGGACAGGGGACTGAGCAGTTCTTC. The full variable domain, rest sourced from reference TRBV7-3 and TRBJ2-1, is GAGVSQTPSNKVTEKGKYVELRCDPISGHTALYWYRQSLGQGPEFLIYFQGTGAADDSGLPNDRFFAVRPEGSVSTLKIQRTERGDSAVYLCASSLRGQGTEQFFGPGTRLTVL.

This clonotype was seen only a few times. This rearrangement joins TRBV11-3 to TRBJ2-2; D may be TRBD1 (6 bases). This CDR3 region has 15 residues. V shed 5 bases and J shed 2 bases, with 12 bases lying between them. Germline CDR1 and CDR2: SGHNT and YENEEA. CDR3 residues: CASSDGQLNTGELFF. The DNA for the CDR3 is TGTGCCAGCAGCGATGGACAGCTTAACACCGGGGAGCTGTTTTTT. Supplemented by reference TRBV11-3 and TRBJ2-2, the full variable domain reads EAGVVQSPRYKIIEKKQPVAFWCNPISGHNTLYWYLQNLGQGPELLIRYENEEAVDDSQLPKDRFSAERLKGVDSTLKIQPAELGDSAVYLCASSDGQLNTGELFFGEGSRLTVL.

This clonotype has a handful of counts. This chain joins TRBV6-2 or TRBV6-3 and TRBJ2-4; D remains ambiguous. CDR1 is MNHEY, CDR2 SVGEGT, per germline. V was pared by 8 bases and J by 0 bases, with 8 bases between. The CDR3 runs to 13 residues. The DNA of the CDR3 is TGTGCCAGCGCAGACGGAGCCAAAAACATTCAGTACTTC. Protein product: CASADGAKNIQYF.